The present T cell receptor beta chain was sequenced within a study of T-cell memory formation after mild COVID-19. At the level of the study: Each donor largely had its own TCR clusters.

This CDR3 region has 12 residues. V was cut by 2 bases and J by 8 bases, with 9 bases left in between. This clonotype was observed a single time. Antigen specificity is unknown. Findings and caveats of the study: The SARS-CoV-2 specificity of second-wave clones reaching peak at day 37 remained unverified. Pre-infection memory carried some responding clones, suggesting that cross-reactive memory joined.

TCRdb processed the 5' RACE reads anew with MiXCR; each CDR3 protein has one entry. The sample has approximately 89,000 distinct CDR3 sequences, more than 20% seen once; the top ten hold roughly 40%. This chain joins TRBV12-3 or TRBV12-4 and TRBJ1-1, with D unresolved. Sequenced: PBMCs or a T cell subset sorted from them (not recorded which). The receptor was derived from a man between 18 and 35 years old who had mild COVID-19 (a few samples of this study predate the infection). Cell type and time point are not known. CDR3: CASSLSTEEAFF. CDR3 nucleotides: TGTGCCAGCAGTTTAAGTACAGAAGAAGCTTTCTTT.